This section outlines one T cell receptor (beta chain) sequence together with its context. This entry belongs to a study of blood T cell repertoires in COVID-19. TCRdb's table, derived via immunoSEQ multiplex PCR, lists solely in-frame clones and lacks some. The table lists tens of thousands of clones, roughly 84% of them singletons. Germline-derived CDR1 and CDR2 are MNHNS and SASEGT. The CDR3 loop spans 13 amino acids. The V end lost 2 bases, the J end lost 8 bases, and 9 bases lay between the germline ends. The V gene is TRBV6-1, the J gene TRBJ1-4; perhaps TRBD1 as D (5 bases). Input material: peripheral blood. The receptor comes from a woman aged 60 to 75 with acute or convalescent COVID-19. The CDR3 DNA sequence: TGTGCCAGCAGTGAACAGGGCGGAGAAAAACTGTTTTTT. Translation gives CASSEQGGEKLFF.